Listed below are T cell receptor beta chains from one sample, sequenced in a study of blood T cell repertoires in COVID-19. Sequencing was performed with immunoSEQ multiplex PCR; in TCRdb, only in-frame clones are kept and a portion is missing. The data show 45,000 to 60,000 clones, roughly four fifths seen once. Material: peripheral blood. The receptors here all came from a woman older than 75 with acute or convalescent COVID-19. Both conserved end residues are trimmed from each CDR3.

V gene: TRBV5-4; J gene: TRBJ1-4; CDR3 protein: ASSRGAGVDEKLF
V gene: TRBV4-2; J gene: TRBJ2-7; CDR3 protein: ASSSPGWDEQY
V gene: TRBV4-1; J gene: TRBJ1-4; CDR3 protein: ASSREFEKLF
V gene: TRBV11-2; J gene: TRBJ2-3; CDR3 protein: ASRDYMTSTDTQY
V gene: TRBV19; J gene: TRBJ1-1; CDR3 protein: ASSIAGSGTGVAF
V gene: TRBV28; J gene: TRBJ1-2; CDR3 protein: ASSYSGPYGYT
V gene: TRBV12-3/TRBV12-4; J gene: TRBJ2-5; CDR3 protein: ASSLQGRETQY
V gene: TRBV24-1; J gene: TRBJ2-1; CDR3 protein: ATSDPNNEQF
V gene: TRBV7-8; J gene: TRBJ2-5; CDR3 protein: ASSLSGGIQETQY
V gene: TRBV5-5; J gene: TRBJ1-2; CDR3 protein: ASSLGGTGFLWYGYT
V gene: TRBV7-6; J gene: TRBJ2-6; CDR3 protein: ASSPRPAGTGVSGANVLT
V gene: TRBV28; J gene: TRBJ1-6; CDR3 protein: ASRSDSPLH
V gene: TRBV29-1; J gene: TRBJ2-4; CDR3 protein: SVRRTSGNIQY
V gene: TRBV5-1; J gene: TRBJ2-3; CDR3 protein: ASSFGGVDTQY
V gene: TRBV3-1/TRBV3-2; J gene: TRBJ1-1; CDR3 protein: ASSRQHMNTEAF
V gene: TRBV4-1; J gene: TRBJ2-5; CDR3 protein: ASSHGTSEFQETQY
V gene: TRBV18; J gene: TRBJ2-5; CDR3 protein: ASSTRTEETQY
V gene: TRBV4-1; J gene: TRBJ2-7; CDR3 protein: ASSQAQGGTAYEQY
V gene: TRBV7-2; J gene: TRBJ1-5; CDR3 protein: ASSEQGGDQPQH
V gene: TRBV7-8; J gene: TRBJ2-3; CDR3 protein: ASSLVRPSVTDTQY
V gene: TRBV18; J gene: TRBJ1-5; CDR3 protein: ASSPPGGQPQH
V gene: TRBV6-6; J gene: TRBJ1-1; CDR3 protein: ASRPTGTNTEAF
V gene: TRBV11-1; J gene: TRBJ2-4; CDR3 protein: ASSRDRGLQNIQY
V gene: TRBV5-1; J gene: TRBJ2-1; CDR3 protein: ASGTGNEQF
V gene: TRBV5-4; J gene: TRBJ2-3; CDR3 protein: ASSSLGQGRRTDTQY
V gene: TRBV7-8; J gene: TRBJ2-7; CDR3 protein: ASSLGGRYEQY
V gene: TRBV6-5; J gene: TRBJ2-7; CDR3 protein: ASRRDGYEQY
V gene: TRBV7-8; J gene: TRBJ1-1; CDR3 protein: ASSFPGRNTEAF